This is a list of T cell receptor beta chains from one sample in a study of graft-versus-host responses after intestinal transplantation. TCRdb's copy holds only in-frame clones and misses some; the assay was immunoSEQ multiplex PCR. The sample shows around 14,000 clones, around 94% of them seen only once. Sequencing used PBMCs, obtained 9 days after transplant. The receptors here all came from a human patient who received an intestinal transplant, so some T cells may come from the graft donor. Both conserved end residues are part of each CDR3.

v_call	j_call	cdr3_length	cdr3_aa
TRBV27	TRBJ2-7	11	CASRSGYEQYF
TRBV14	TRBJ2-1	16	CASSQGLAGSYNEQFF
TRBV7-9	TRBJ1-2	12	CASSLFSYGYTF
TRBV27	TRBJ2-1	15	CASSLFRVSYNEQFF
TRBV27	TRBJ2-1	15	CASKPLANLNNEQFF
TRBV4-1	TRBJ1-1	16	CASSQDKLRRNTEAFF
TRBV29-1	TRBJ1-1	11	CSVDGRVEAFF
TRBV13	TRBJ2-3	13	CASSSTGSDTQYF
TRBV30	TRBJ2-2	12	CAWSLASGELFF
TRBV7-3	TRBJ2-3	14	CASSLGVGPDTQYF
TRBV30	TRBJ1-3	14	CAWSLGRVGNTIYF
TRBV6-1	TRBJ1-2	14	CASRDYGTGEGYTF
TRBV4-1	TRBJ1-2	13	CASSQGRHYGYTF
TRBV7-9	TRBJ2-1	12	CASSTVNNEQFF
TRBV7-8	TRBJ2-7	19	CASSIPETARTLSSYEQYF
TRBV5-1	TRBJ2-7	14	CASSLSGTSNEQYF
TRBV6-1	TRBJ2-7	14	CASSSRTETYEQYF
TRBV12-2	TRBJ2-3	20	CASRLKQGWEGRFDTDTQYF
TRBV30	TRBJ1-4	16	CAWTIKGRTTNEKLFF
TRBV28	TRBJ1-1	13	CASNPRGNTEAFF
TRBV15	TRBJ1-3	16	CATSRGRLDSGNTIYF
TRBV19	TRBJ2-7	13	CATSGRGSYEQYF
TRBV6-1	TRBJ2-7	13	CASSERGSYEQYF
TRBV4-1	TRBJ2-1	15	CASSQGPVGSYEQFF
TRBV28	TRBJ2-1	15	CASSLRGIAYNEQFF
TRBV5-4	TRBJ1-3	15	CASSSRGGTGNTIYF
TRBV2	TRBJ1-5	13	CASRGGGNQPQHF
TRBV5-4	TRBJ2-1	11	CASSRNNEQFF
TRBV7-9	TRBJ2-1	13	CASLGPQENEQFF
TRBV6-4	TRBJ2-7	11	CASSSNYEQYF
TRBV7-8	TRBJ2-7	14	CASSLEVARYEQYF
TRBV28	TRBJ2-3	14	CASSLLAGTDTQYF
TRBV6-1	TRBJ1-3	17	CASSEATGDRSGNTIYF
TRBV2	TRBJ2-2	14	CASRQSQGAGELFF
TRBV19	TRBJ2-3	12	CASRGGGDTQYF
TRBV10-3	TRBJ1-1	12	CAIKTFDTEAFF
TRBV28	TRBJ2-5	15	CASSFLQGAQETQYF
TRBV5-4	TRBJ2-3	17	CASSGGFAGGTTDTQYF
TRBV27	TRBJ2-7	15	CASRSTPGASYEQYF
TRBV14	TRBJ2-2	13	CASSPINTGELFF
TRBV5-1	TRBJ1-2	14	CASSSNGGEGGYTF
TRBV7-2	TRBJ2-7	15	CASSLGGQGAYEQYF
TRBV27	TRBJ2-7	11	CARSNTYEQYF
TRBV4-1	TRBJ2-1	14	CASSQIPSSDEQFF
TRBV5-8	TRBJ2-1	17	CASSLNRLAGGWYEQFF
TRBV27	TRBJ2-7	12	CASSPNAGEQYF
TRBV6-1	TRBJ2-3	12	CASGAARDTQYF
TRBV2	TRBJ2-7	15	CASTARRQDSYEQYF
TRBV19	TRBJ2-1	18	CASSIGGLAGGRTYEQFF
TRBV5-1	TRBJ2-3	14	CASRSGVSWDTQYF
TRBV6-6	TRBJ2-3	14	CASSQGLGTDTQYF
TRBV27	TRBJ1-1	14	CASSSQDSNTEAFF
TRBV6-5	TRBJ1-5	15	CASSPDRLGNQPQHF
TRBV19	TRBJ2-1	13	CASSPGQGSEQFF
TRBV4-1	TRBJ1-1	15	CASSQAGQGPSEAFF
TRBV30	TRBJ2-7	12	CAWNRDRGEQYF
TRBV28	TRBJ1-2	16	CASSLWTAHVDYGYTF
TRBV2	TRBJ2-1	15	CASSEKQGSYNEQFF
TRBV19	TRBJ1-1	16	CASSAGPGLMNTEAFF
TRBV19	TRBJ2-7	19	CASSIRILAGGGGGREQYF